The 26 T cell receptor beta chains presented below share a single source sample, sequenced in a study of CD4 T cells in relation to SARS-CoV-2 and coronaviruses. The antigens of these receptors remain unknown. Method: immunoSEQ multiplex PCR; TCRdb's copy keeps in-frame clones and lacks some. The data hold tens of thousands of clones, with roughly 76% observed a single time. Sample: memory CD4+ T cells from PBMCs, cultured in vitro. These receptors were taken from an adult with COVID-19.

The table lists this clone with a few counts. The rearrangement joins TRBV11-2 to TRBJ1-3; D gene ambiguous. V was cut by 3 bases and J by 0 bases, with 9 bases left in between. The CDR3 spans 15 residues. Germline V lookup: CDR1 SGHAT, CDR2 FQNNGV. CDR3 sequence (DNA): TGTGCCAGCAGCTTTCGTCCGGGCTCTGGAAACACCATATATTTT. It encodes CASSFRPGSGNTIYF.

The chain employs TRBV6-5 and TRBJ2-7, with 11 bases fitting TRBD2. The CDR3 covers 15 residues. Looked up from germline, CDR1 is MNHEY and CDR2 is SVGAGI. Trimming cost V 7 bases and J 2 bases; bases outside gene matches: 7. Here the CDR3 reads CASTGTSGSTYEQYF. The DNA for the CDR3 is TGTGCCAGCACGGGGACTAGCGGATCTACCTACGAGCAGTACTTC.

In nucleotides, the CDR3 is TGCAGCGTTGAAGTTGCGCTAGCGGAAGCCTACAATGAGCAGTTCTTC. The encoded protein is CSVEVALAEAYNEQFF. The rearrangement links TRBV29-1 to TRBJ2-1; 7 bases fit TRBD2. CDR1 is SQVTM and CDR2 is ANQGSEA in the germline V gene. V shed 1 base, J shed 2 bases, and the junction held 8 bases outside the gene matches. This CDR3 has 16 residues.

The J gene is TRBJ2-1, the V gene TRBV15; D remains unclear. Germline V lookup: CDR1 LNHNV, CDR2 YYDKDF (reference sequence). Trimming removed 3 bases at V and 8 bases at J, with 20 bases between. The CDR3 runs 16 residues. The CDR3 loop is CATSRSGSGVSYEQFF. The CDR3 DNA follows: TGTGCCACCAGCAGGTCCGGGTCAGGCGTCAGCTATGAGCAGTTCTTC.

The J gene is TRBJ2-7, the V gene TRBV5-4; D ambiguous. The CDR3 spans 16 residues. Germline values: CDR1 SGHNT, CDR2 YYREEE (reference sequence). V was shortened by 1 base and J by 1 base, with 15 bases between the two germline ends. The CDR3 DNA reads TGTGCCAGCAGCTTGCCCCCTACCGGGCCTTCCTACGAGCAGTACTTC. Translated, it gives CASSLPPTGPSYEQYF.

The chain joins TRBV28 to TRBJ2-7; 10 nucleotides line up with TRBD1. Germline V CDR1 and CDR2: MDHEN, SYDVKM. The CDR3 covers 18 residues. V was pared by 1 base and J by 5 bases, with 14 bases of the junction left unmatched. DNA of the CDR3: TGTGCCAGCAGTTTATTTGCGGTGAAGGACAGGGGGTACCACGAGCAGTACTTC. Encoded protein: CASSLFAVKDRGYHEQYF. Filled out from reference TRBV28 and TRBJ2-7, the complete variable domain reads DVKVTQSSRYLVKRTGEKVFLECVQDMDHENMFWYRQDPGLGLRLIYFSYDVKMKEKGDIPEGYSVSREKKERFSLILESASTNQTSMYLCASSLFAVKDRGYHEQYFGPGTRLTVT.

This clone came up once. The chain recombines TRBV9 with TRBJ2-1, with 11 bases matching TRBD1. The CDR3 extends over 16 amino acids. CDR1 SGDLS and CDR2 YYNGEE come from the germline V gene. Trimming at V came to 0 bases and at J to 7 bases, leaving 6 bases not matched to a gene. The CDR3 loop reads CASSVGTGGLRNEQFF. The CDR3 DNA reads as TGTGCCAGCAGCGTAGGGACAGGGGGCTTACGAAATGAGCAGTTCTTC. The full variable domain, completed using reference TRBV9 and TRBJ2-1, is DSGVTQTPKHLITATGQRVTLRCSPRSGDLSVYWYQQSLDQGLQFLIQYYNGEERAKGNILERFSAQQFPDLHSELNLSSLELGDSALYFCASSVGTGGLRNEQFFGPGTRLTVL.

CDR3 in amino acids: CAWGDINSNQPQHF. CDR3 DNA sequence: TGTGCCTGGGGAGATATTAATAGCAATCAGCCCCAGCATTTT. The chain employs TRBV30 and TRBJ1-5; D unresolved. Between the trimmed V and J ends, which lost 5 bases and 0 bases, there was a span of 11 bases. The CDR3 has 14 residues. From germline, CDR1 is GTSNPN and CDR2 SVGIG (reference sequence). The full variable domain, its missing parts supplied by reference TRBV30 and TRBJ1-5, is SQTIHQWPATLVQPVGSPLSLECTVEGTSNPNLYWYRQAAGRGLQLLFYSVGIGQISSEVPQNLSASRPQDRQFILSSKKLLLSDSGFYLCAWGDINSNQPQHFGDGTRLSIL.

The chain carries TRBV18 and TRBJ2-1; 10 nucleotides line up with TRBD2. Germline V gene data show CDR1 as KGHSH and CDR2 as LQKENI. The CDR3 extends over 16 amino acids. The V segment lost 1 base and the J segment 6 bases; nucleotides outside the gene matches: 6. The CDR3 nucleotides read TGTGCCAGCTCACCACTACCTAGCGGGAGTGGCAATGAGCAGTTCTTC. Translating gives CASSPLPSGSGNEQFF.

This clone was seen more than once but under ten times. The J gene is TRBJ1-4, the V gene TRBV2; D unresolved. Trimming took 6 bases from V and 8 from J, leaving 13 bases between them. Germline CDR1 and CDR2: SNHLY and FYNNEI. The CDR3 runs 13 residues. As DNA, the CDR3 is TGTGCCAGCAGGGCAGTGGACGGGGAAAAACTGTTTTTT. It yields the protein CASRAVDGEKLFF. The variable domain in full, with the rest retrieved from reference TRBV2 and TRBJ1-4, is EPEVTQTPSHQVTQMGQEVILRCVPISNHLYFYWYRQILGQKVEFLVSFYNNEISEKSEIFDDQFSVERPDGSNFTLKIRSTKLEDSAMYFCASRAVDGEKLFFGSGTQLSVL.

V and J are TRBV19 and TRBJ1-4, with no clear D. From germline, CDR1 is LNHDA and CDR2 SQIVND (reference sequence). CDR3 length: 13 amino acids. The ends were cut back, 3 bases at V and 8 bases at J, with 10 bases in the middle. The CDR3 protein is CASSMGVWEKLFF. For the CDR3, the DNA is TGTGCCAGTAGTATGGGCGTCTGGGAAAAACTGTTTTTT.

By frequency in the sample, this clone is medium-sized. The chain joins TRBV27 to TRBJ2-7; D unresolved. The CDR3 runs to 10 residues. V dropped 8 bases and J dropped 2 bases, with 4 bases sitting between them. Germline V gene data show CDR1 as MNHEY and CDR2 as SMNVEV (reference sequence). The CDR3: CASGTYEQYF. The CDR3 nucleotides are TGTGCCAGCGGAACCTACGAGCAGTACTTC.

A few counts support this clone. The rearrangement joins TRBV15 to TRBJ1-5; D call uncertain. Germline CDR1 reads LNHNV; CDR2 reads YYDKDF (reference sequence). This CDR3 contains 14 residues. The V end lost 3 bases, the J end lost 1 base, and 7 bases lay between the germline ends. DNA of the CDR3: TGTGCCACCAGCAGGGTCTGGAGCAATCAGCCCCAGCATTTT. This codes for CATSRVWSNQPQHF.

In DNA, the CDR3 is TGTGCCAGCAGCCCAAGGGGGAGGGGCGTAATTCGTGAGCAGTTCTTC. Amino acid sequence: CASSPRGRGVIREQFF. This chain uses TRBV11-1 with TRBJ2-1, with D maybe TRBD2 (7 bases). Trimming took 5 bases from V and 9 from J, leaving 23 bases between them. Germline loops: CDR1 SGHAT, CDR2 FQDESV (reference sequence). The CDR3 length is 16 residues.

This chain joins TRBV18 and TRBJ2-1; D possibly corresponds to TRBD1 (6 bases). The germline CDR1 and CDR2 sequences are KGHSH and LQKENI. The CDR3 is made up of 14 amino acids. V gave up 3 bases and J gave up 8 bases, with 14 bases separating them. CDR3 residues: CASSPQQGRDEQFF. The CDR3 DNA sequence: TGTGCCAGCTCACCCCAACAGGGTCGGGATGAGCAGTTCTTC.

This chain connects TRBV2 to TRBJ2-5; 9 bases map to TRBD1. Per germline, CDR1 SNHLY and CDR2 FYNNEI. Losses at the gene ends were 6 bases for V and 1 base for J; bases not matched to a gene: 9. The CDR3 has 16 amino acids. The CDR3 nucleotides read TGTGCCAGCAGCGAATCGGACAGGGGCTCCCAAGAGACCCAGTACTTC. Translating it yields CASSESDRGSQETQYF.

The chain joins TRBV4-1 to TRBJ1-2; no clear D. Looked up from germline, CDR1 is MGHRA and CDR2 is YSYEKL. Trimming took off 5 bases at V and 5 bases at J, with 21 bases between the two ends. The CDR3 loop spans 16 amino acids. The CDR3 sequence: CASSAEMDATSYGYTF. Here the CDR3 DNA reads TGCGCCAGCAGCGCCGAGATGGATGCAACTTCTTATGGCTACACCTTC.

The rearrangement uses TRBV5-1 and TRBJ2-2, with 7 bases lining up with TRBD1. V dropped 4 bases and J dropped 0; count of bases not matched to a gene: 3. The CDR3 is 15 amino acids. The germline gives CDR1 SGHRS, CDR2 YFSETQ. CDR3 sequence (DNA): TGCGCCAGCAGCCTACAGGGGACGAACACCGGGGAGCTGTTTTTT. Translation: CASSLQGTNTGELFF.

This clone was counted once. The gene calls are TRBV28 and TRBJ1-1, with TRBD1 identical over 11 bases. The CDR3 covers 16 residues. Germline V CDR1 and CDR2: MDHEN, SYDVKM. V trimming: 3 bases; J trimming: 11 bases; junction bases outside the gene matches: 14. In DNA form, the CDR3 reads TGTGCCAGCAGTTTCGGGGGGACAGGGGGTTTTATTGGGGCTTTCTTT. Translation: CASSFGGTGGFIGAFF.

V usage is TRBV6-5 and J usage is TRBJ2-1; 11 bases match TRBD2. This CDR3 has 15 residues. Unmatched junction bases numbered 7, after V lost 9 bases and J lost 3 bases. CDR1 is MNHEY and CDR2 is SVGAGI in the germline V gene. In DNA, the CDR3 is TGTGCCAGTCGAACCGGGACTAGCGGCTACAATGAGCAGTTCTTC. Encoded protein: CASRTGTSGYNEQFF.

This chain joins TRBV5-1 and TRBJ2-3, with 9 bases matching TRBD2. The V gene's germline CDR1 is SGHRS and CDR2 YFSETQ. The CDR3 has 18 amino acids. Trimming at V came to 1 base and at J to 1 base, leaving 10 bases not matched to a gene. Here the CDR3 reads CASSLYGSGSSGTDTQYF. As DNA, the CDR3 is TGCGCCAGCAGCTTGTATGGTAGCGGGAGCTCGGGCACAGATACGCAGTATTTT.

This clone has a handful of counts. V is TRBV7-3 and J is TRBJ2-1, with unresolved D. Per germline, CDR1 SGHTA and CDR2 FQGTGA. CDR3 length: 13 amino acids. Trimming removed 2 bases at V and 8 bases at J, with 10 bases between. CDR3 sequence: CASSLSGMDEQFF. The CDR3 coding sequence is TGTGCCAGCAGCTTATCCGGAATGGATGAGCAGTTCTTC. Complete variable domain (other parts from reference TRBV7-3 and TRBJ2-1): GAGVSQTPSNKVTEKGKYVELRCDPISGHTALYWYRQSLGQGPEFLIYFQGTGAADDSGLPNDRFFAVRPEGSVSTLKIQRTERGDSAVYLCASSLSGMDEQFFGPGTRLTVL.

V usage is TRBV4-1 and J usage is TRBJ1-2; D not certain. CDR1 and CDR2 from the germline V gene are MGHRA and YSYEKL. This CDR3 is 18 amino acids long. Trimming pared 0 bases from V and 1 base from J, leaving 18 bases between. The CDR3 coding sequence is TGCGCCAGCAGCCAAGATCAGCAGGAGAGTACAATTAACTATGGCTACACCTTC. Amino acids: CASSQDQQESTINYGYTF.

DNA of the CDR3: TGTGCCAGCAGCGTCGGGACAGAGTCTAATGAAAAACTGTTTTTT. As protein: CASSVGTESNEKLFF. The chain combines TRBV9 with TRBJ1-4; 7 bases fit TRBD1. Germline CDR1 SGDLS, CDR2 YYNGEE. The CDR3 has 15 residues. After removal of 2 bases from V and 3 bases from J, the junction contained 4 bases not matched to a gene.

The chain's CDR3 is CASSELGDLGVTDTQYF. CDR3 sequence (DNA): TGTGCCAGCAGTGAATTAGGTGACTTAGGGGTCACAGATACGCAGTATTTT. The V gene is TRBV25-1, the J gene TRBJ2-3, with a possible D match to TRBD1 (5 bases). The V end lost 1 base, the J end lost 2 bases, and 16 bases lay between the germline ends. From germline, CDR1 is MGHDK and CDR2 SYGVNS. CDR3 length: 17 residues.

The V call is TRBV19, the J call TRBJ1-2, with no clear D. Germline values: CDR1 LNHDA, CDR2 SQIVND (reference sequence). V was clipped by 6 bases and J by 5 bases, with 13 bases between them. The CDR3 sequence is 13 residues long. CDR3 sequence reads: CASRILSGYGYTF. The CDR3 region has the DNA TGTGCCAGTAGAATATTAAGTGGGTATGGCTACACCTTC.